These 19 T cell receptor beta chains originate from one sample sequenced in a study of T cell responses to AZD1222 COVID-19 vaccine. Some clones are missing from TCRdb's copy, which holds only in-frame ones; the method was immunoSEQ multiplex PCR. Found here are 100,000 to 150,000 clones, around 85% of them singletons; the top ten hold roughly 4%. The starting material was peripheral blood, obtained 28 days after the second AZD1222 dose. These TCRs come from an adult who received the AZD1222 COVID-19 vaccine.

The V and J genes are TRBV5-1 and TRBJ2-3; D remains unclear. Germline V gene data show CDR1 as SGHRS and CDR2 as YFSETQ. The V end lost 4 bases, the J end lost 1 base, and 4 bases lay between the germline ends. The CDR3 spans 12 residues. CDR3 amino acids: CASSARTDTQYF. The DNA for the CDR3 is TGCGCCAGCAGCGCACGCACAGATACGCAGTATTTT.

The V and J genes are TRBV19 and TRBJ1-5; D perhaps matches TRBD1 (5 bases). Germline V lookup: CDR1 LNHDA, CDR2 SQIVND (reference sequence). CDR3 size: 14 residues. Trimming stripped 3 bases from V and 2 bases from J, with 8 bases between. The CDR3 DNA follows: TGTGCCAGTAGTATTCAAGGGGGCAATCAGCCCCAGCATTTT. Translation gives CASSIQGGNQPQHF.

The DNA for the CDR3 is TGTGCCTGGAGTGCCCCGGGTGGAGGCTACACCTTC. This codes for CAWSAPGGGYTF. The V gene is TRBV30, the J gene TRBJ1-2; D unresolved. With 1 base removed from V and 8 bases from J, the gap between germline ends came to 11 bases. This CDR3 is built from 12 residues. Germline CDR1 reads GTSNPN; CDR2 reads SVGIG (reference sequence).

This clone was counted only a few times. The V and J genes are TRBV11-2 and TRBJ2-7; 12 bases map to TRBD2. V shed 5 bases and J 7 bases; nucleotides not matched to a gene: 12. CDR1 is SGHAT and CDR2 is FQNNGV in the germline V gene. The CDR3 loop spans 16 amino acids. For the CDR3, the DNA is TGTGCCAGCAGCACCAATTTCGGACTAGCGGGGATGGAGCAGTACTTC. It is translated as CASSTNFGLAGMEQYF.

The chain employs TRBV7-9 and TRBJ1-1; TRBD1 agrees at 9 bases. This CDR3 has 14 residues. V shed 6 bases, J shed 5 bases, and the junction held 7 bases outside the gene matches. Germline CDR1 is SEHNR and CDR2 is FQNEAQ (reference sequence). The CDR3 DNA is TGTGCCAGCAGGGTACAGGGGGCGGATACTGAAGCTTTCTTT. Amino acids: CASRVQGADTEAFF. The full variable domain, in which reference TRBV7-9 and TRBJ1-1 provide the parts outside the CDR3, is DTGVSQNPRHKITKRGQNVTFRCDPISEHNRLYWYRQTLGQGPEFLTYFQNEAQLEKSRLLSDRFSAERPKGSFSTLEIQRTEQGDSAMYLCASRVQGADTEAFFGQGTRLTVV.

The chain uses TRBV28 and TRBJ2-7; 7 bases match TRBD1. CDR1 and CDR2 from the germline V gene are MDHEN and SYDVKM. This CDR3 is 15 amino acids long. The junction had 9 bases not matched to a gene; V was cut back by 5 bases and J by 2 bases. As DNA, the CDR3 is TGTGCCAGCAGTGCCCCGGGACAGTTCACCTACGAGCAGTACTTC. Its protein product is CASSAPGQFTYEQYF.

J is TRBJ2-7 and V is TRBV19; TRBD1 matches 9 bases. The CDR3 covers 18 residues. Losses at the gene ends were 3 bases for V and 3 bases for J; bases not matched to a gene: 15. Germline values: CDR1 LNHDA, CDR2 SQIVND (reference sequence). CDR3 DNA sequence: TGTGCCAGTAGTATTAGGACCTCAGGACAGGGGAGCGGCTACGAGCAGTACTTC. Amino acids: CASSIRTSGQGSGYEQYF. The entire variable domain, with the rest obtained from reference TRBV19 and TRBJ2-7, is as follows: DGGITQSPKYLFRKEGQNVTLSCEQNLNHDAMYWYRQDPGQGLRLIYYSQIVNDFQKGDIAEGYSVSREKKESFPLTVTSAQKNPTAFYLCASSIRTSGQGSGYEQYFGPGTRLTVT.

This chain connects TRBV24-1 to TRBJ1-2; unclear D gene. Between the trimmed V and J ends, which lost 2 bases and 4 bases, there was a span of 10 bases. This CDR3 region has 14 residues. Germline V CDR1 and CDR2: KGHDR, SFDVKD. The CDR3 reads CATSDSKGRYGYTF. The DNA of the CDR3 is TGTGCCACCAGTGATTCGAAGGGCCGCTATGGCTACACCTTC.

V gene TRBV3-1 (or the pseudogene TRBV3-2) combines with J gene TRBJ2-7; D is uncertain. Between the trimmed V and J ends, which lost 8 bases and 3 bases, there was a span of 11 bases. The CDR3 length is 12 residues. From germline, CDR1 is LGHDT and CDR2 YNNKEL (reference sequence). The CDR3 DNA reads TGTGCCAGCCAGGACGGCCTCTACGAGCAGTACTTC. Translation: CASQDGLYEQYF.

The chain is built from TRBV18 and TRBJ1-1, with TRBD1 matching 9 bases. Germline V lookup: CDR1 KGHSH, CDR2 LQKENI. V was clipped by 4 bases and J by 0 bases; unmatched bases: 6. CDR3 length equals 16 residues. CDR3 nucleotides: TGTGCCAGCTCACAGACCGGGACAGGGTTGAACACTGAAGCTTTCTTT. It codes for CASSQTGTGLNTEAFF.

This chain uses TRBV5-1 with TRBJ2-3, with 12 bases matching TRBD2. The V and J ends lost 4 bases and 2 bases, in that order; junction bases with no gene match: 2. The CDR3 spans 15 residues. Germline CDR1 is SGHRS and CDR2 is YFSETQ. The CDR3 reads CASSPSGGVTDTQYF. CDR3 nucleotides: TGCGCCAGCAGCCCTAGCGGGGGGGTCACAGATACGCAGTATTTT.

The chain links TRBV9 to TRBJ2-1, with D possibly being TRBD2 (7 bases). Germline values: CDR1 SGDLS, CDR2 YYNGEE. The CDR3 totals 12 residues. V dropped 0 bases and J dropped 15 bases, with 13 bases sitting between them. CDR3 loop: CASSVVGGPGFF. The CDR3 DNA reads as TGTGCCAGCAGCGTAGTCGGGGGGCCCGGGTTCTTC. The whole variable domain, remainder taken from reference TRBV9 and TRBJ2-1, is DSGVTQTPKHLITATGQRVTLRCSPRSGDLSVYWYQQSLDQGLQFLIQYYNGEERAKGNILERFSAQQFPDLHSELNLSSLELGDSALYFCASSVVGGPGFFGPGTRLTVL.

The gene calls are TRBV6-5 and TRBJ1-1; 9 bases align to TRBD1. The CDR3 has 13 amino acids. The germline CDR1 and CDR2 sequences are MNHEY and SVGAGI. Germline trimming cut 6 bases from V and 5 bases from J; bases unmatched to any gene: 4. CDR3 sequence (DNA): TGTGCCAGCAGACAGGGGGCCAGGACTGAAGCTTTCTTT. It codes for CASRQGARTEAFF.

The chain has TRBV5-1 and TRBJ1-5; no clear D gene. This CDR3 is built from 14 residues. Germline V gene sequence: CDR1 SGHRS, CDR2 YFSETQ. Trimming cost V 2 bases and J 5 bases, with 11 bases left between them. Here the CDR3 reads CASSLYPTDQPQHF. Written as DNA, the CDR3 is TGCGCCAGCAGCTTATACCCTACCGATCAGCCCCAGCATTTT.

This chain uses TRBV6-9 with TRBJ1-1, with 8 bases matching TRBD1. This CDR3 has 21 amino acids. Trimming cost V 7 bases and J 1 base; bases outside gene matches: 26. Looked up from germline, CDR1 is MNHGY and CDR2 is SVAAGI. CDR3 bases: TGTGCCAGCATGGGGCGAAAACTAAGATCAAAACACAGGGGGTCGAACACTGAAGCTTTCTTT. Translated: CASMGRKLRSKHRGSNTEAFF.

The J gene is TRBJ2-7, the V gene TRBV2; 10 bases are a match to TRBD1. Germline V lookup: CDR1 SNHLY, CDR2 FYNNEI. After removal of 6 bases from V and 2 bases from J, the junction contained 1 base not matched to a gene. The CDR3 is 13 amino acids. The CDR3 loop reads CASRGTGAYEQYF. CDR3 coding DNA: TGTGCCAGCAGGGGGACAGGGGCCTACGAGCAGTACTTC.

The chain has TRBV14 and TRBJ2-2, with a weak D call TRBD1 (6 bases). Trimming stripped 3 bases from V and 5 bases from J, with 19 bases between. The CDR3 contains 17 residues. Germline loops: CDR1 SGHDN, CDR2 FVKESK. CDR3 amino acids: CASSHRTGRPGTGELFF. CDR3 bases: TGTGCCAGCAGCCATAGAACAGGGCGCCCCGGAACCGGGGAGCTGTTTTTT.

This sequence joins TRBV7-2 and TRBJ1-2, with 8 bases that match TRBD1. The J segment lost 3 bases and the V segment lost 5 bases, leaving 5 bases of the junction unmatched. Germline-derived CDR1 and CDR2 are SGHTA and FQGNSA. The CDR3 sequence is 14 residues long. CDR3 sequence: CASSPGQGHYGYTF. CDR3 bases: TGTGCCAGCAGCCCAGGACAGGGACACTATGGCTACACCTTC.

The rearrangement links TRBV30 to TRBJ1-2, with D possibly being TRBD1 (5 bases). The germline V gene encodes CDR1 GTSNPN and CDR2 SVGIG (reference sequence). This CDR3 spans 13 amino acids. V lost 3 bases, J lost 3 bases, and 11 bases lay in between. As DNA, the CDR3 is TGTGCCTGGAGGACCCAGGGAGACTATGGCTACACCTTC. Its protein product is CAWRTQGDYGYTF. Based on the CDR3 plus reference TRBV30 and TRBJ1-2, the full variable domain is SQTIHQWPATLVQPVGSPLSLECTVEGTSNPNLYWYRQAAGRGLQLLFYSVGIGQISSEVPQNLSASRPQDRQFILSSKKLLLSDSGFYLCAWRTQGDYGYTFGSGTRLTVV.